Each of the 4 T cell receptor beta chains below was sequenced from the same sample in a study of T cell repertoires in cytomegalovirus infection. No antigens are known for them. MiXCR was run by TCRdb on the reads, yielding one entry per CDR3 protein. Of roughly 920,000 distinct CDR3 sequences listed, about a third are singletons. Here the sequenced sample was cultured CD8+ T cells from PBMCs, taken from culture after CMV antigen stimulation. These receptors came from a human donor in good health (CMV status not recorded). Some clones in this sample may be carry-over from other donors' samples.

The V call is TRBV12-3 or TRBV12-4, the J call TRBJ2-1; 12 bases line up with TRBD2. CDR3 length: 16 residues. J was trimmed by 5 bases and V by 6 bases; bases with no gene match: 8. The CDR3 spells CASSHRLAGAHNEQFF. In DNA form, the CDR3 reads TGTGCCAGCAGCCATCGACTAGCGGGGGCCCACAATGAGCAGTTCTTC.

This clonotype came up a few times. The V gene is TRBV12-3 or TRBV12-4, the J gene TRBJ1-4; D not certain. The V end was cut by 3 bases, the J end by 10 bases, with 12 bases between. The CDR3 has 13 residues. CDR3 coding DNA: TGTGCCAGCAGTTTTGACCCGGGTGGAAAACTGTTTTTT. Its translation: CASSFDPGGKLFF.

Regarding this clonotype: This clone may be a read error of a much larger clone one base away. The chain employs TRBV7-2 and TRBJ2-5; the D gene could be TRBD1 or TRBD2 (5 bases each). Per germline, CDR1 SGHTA and CDR2 FQGNSA. The CDR3 totals 14 residues. CDR3 loop: CVSSQNRGAGTQYF. The CDR3 DNA reads as TGTGTCAGCAGCCAAAACCGGGGCGCCGGGACCCAGTACTTC. Full variable domain (rest looked up from reference TRBV7-2 and TRBJ2-5): GAGVSQSPSNKVTEKGKDVELRCDPISGHTALYWYRQSLGQGLEFLIYFQGNSAPDKSGLPSDRFSAERTGGSVSTLTIQRTQQEDSAVYLCVSSQNRGAGTQYFGPGTRLLVL.

V usage is TRBV6-1 and J usage is TRBJ2-2; TRBD1 agrees at 9 bases. The germline gives CDR1 MNHNS, CDR2 SASEGT. The CDR3 has 13 residues. Trimming at V came to 10 bases and at J to 7 bases, leaving 7 bases not matched to a gene. The chain's CDR3 is CATPGQGVGELFF. The CDR3 coding sequence is TGTGCCACGCCGGGACAGGGTGTCGGGGAGCTGTTTTTT.